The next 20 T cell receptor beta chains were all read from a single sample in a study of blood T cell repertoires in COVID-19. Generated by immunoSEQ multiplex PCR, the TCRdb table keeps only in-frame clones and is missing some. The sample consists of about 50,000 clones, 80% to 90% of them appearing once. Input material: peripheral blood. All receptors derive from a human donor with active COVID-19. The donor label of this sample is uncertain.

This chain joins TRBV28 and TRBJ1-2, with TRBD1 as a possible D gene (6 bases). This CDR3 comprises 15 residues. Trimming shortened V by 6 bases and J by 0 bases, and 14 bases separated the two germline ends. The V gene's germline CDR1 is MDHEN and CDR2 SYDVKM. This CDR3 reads CASREQGGPNYGYTF. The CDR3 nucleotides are TGTGCCAGCAGGGAACAGGGCGGACCTAACTATGGCTACACCTTC.

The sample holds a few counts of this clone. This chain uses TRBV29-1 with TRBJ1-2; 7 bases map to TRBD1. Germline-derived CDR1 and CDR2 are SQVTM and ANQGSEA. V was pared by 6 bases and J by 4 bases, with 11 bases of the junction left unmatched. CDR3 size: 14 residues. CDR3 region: CSVGERDSLYGYTF. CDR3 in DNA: TGCAGCGTCGGCGAGAGGGACAGCCTCTATGGCTACACCTTC.

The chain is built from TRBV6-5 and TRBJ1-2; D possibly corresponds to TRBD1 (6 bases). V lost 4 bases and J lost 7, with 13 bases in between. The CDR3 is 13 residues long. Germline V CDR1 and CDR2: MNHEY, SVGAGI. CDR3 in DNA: TGTGCCAGCAGTTCCTACAGGGCCTCTGGCTACACCTTC. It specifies CASSSYRASGYTF.

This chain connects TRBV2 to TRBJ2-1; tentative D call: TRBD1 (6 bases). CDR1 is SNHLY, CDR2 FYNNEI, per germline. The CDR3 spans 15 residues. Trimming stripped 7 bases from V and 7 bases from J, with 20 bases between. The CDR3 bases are TGTGCCAGCATACGCCGATCGACAGGTTTTAATGAGCAGTTCTTC. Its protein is CASIRRSTGFNEQFF.

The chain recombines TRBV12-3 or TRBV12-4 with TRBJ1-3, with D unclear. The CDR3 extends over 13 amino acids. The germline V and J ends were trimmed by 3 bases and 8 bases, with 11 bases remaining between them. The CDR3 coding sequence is TGTGCCAGCAGTTTCCGACTAGGAGACACCATATATTTT. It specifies CASSFRLGDTIYF.

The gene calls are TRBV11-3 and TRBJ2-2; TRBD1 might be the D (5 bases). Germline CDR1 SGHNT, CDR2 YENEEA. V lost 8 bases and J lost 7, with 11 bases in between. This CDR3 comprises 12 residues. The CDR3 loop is CASRRDVGELFF. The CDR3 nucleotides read TGTGCCAGCCGCAGGGATGTCGGGGAGCTGTTTTTT.

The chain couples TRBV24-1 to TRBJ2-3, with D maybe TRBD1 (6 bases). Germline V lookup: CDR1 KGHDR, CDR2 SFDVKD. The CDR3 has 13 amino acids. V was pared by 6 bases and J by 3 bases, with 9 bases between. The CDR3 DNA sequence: TGTGCCACCAGTACAGGGCGGACAGATACGCAGTATTTT. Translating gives CATSTGRTDTQYF.

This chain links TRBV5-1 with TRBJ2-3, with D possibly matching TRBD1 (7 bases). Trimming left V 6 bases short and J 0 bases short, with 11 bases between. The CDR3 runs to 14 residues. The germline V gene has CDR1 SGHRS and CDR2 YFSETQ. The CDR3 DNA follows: TGCGCCAGCAACCAGGGGGGAAGCACAGATACGCAGTATTTT. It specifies CASNQGGSTDTQYF.

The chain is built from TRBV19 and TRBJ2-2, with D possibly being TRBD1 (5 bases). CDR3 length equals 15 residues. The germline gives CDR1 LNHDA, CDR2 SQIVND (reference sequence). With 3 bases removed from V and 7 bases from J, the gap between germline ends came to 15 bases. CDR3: CASSILPGSVGELFF. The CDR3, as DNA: TGTGCCAGTAGTATCCTCCCAGGGTCGGTCGGGGAGCTGTTTTTT.

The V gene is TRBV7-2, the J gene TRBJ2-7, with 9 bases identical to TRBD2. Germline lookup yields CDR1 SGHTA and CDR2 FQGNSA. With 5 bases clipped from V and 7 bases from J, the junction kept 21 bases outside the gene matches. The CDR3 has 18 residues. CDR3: CASSETAVISGGLGEQYF. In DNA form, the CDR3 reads TGTGCCAGCAGCGAAACCGCAGTAATTAGCGGGGGCCTGGGTGAGCAGTACTTC.

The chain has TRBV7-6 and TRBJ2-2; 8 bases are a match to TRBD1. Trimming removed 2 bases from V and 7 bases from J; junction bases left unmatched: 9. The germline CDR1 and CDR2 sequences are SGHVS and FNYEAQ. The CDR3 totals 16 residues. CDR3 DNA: TGTGCCAGCAGCTTAAATAGGCAGGGGGCCGGCGGGGAGCTGTTTTTT. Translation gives CASSLNRQGAGGELFF.

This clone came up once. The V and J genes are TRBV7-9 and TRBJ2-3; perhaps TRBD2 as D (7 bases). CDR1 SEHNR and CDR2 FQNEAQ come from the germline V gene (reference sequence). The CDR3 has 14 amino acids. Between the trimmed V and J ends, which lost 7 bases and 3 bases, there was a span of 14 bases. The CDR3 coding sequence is TGTGCCAGCACCGTAGGGGGGGGTACAGATACGCAGTATTTT. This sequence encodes CASTVGGGTDTQYF.

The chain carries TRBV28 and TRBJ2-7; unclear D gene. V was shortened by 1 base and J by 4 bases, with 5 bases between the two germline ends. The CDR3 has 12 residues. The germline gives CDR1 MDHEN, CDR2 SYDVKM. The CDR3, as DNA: TGTGCCAGCAGTTTATTGCGGTACGAGCAGTACTTC. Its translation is CASSLLRYEQYF.

The CDR3 DNA sequence: TGTGCCAGCAGCCGGGACAGGGCCTACGAGCAGTACTTC. This gives the protein CASSRDRAYEQYF. The rearrangement links TRBV7-2 to TRBJ2-7; TRBD1 aligns across 9 bases. The germline CDR1 and CDR2 sequences are SGHTA and FQGNSA. The CDR3 has 13 amino acids. Germline trimming cut 5 bases from V and 2 bases from J; bases unmatched to any gene: 1.

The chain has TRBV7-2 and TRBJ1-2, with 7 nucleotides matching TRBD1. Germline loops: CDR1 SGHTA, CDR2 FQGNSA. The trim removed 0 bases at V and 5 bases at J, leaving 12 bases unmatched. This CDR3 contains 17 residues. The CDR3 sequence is CASSLAQLGGALYGYTF. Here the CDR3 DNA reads TGTGCCAGCAGCTTAGCACAGCTAGGGGGCGCGTTATATGGCTACACCTTC.

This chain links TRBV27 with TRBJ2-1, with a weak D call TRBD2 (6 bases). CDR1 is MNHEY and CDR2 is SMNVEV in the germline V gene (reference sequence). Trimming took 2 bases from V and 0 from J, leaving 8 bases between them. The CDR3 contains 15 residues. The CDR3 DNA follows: TGTGCCAGCAGTTTACACGGGAGCTCCTACAATGAGCAGTTCTTC. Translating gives CASSLHGSSYNEQFF.

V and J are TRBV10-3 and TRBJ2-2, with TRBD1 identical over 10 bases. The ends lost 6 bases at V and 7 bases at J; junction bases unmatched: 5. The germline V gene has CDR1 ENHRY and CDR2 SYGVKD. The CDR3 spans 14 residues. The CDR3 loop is CAIRPGQGFGELFF. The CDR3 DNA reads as TGTGCCATCAGACCGGGACAGGGGTTCGGGGAGCTGTTTTTT.

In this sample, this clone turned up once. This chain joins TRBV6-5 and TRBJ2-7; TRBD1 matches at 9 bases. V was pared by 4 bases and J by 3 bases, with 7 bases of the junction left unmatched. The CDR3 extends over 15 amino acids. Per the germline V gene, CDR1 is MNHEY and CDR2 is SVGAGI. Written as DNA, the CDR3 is TGTGCCAGCAGTTCCCCGGGGGACAGGGTCTACGAGCAGTACTTC. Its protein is CASSSPGDRVYEQYF.

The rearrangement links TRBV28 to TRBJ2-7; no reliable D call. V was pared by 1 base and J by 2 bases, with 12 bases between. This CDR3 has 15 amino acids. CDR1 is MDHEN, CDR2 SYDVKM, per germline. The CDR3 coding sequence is TGTGCCAGCAGTTTATTCCTGGCTAGAGCCTACGAGCAGTACTTC. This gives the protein CASSLFLARAYEQYF.

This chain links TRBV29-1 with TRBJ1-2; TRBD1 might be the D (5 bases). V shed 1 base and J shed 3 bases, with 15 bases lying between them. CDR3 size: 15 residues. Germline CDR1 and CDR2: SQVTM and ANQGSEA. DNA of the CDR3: TGCAGCGTTGAAGCATCAAGTTGGGGCGACTATGGCTACACCTTC. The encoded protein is CSVEASSWGDYGYTF.